This T cell receptor beta chain emerged from a study of T cells expressing NK-cell markers. Study information: Investigators obtained TCR beta repertoires from sorted CD3+CD56+NKG2C+, CD3+CD56+NKG2C- and CD3+CD56-NKG2C+ T cells.

There are 17 residues in the CDR3. CDR1 is MGHDK, CDR2 SYGVNS, per germline. Study-level findings and limits: Uncertainty persisted over the HCMV specificity of expanded NKG2C+ T cell clones.

Making the TCR beta cDNA relied on 5'RACE template switching with UMIs. TCRdb reanalyzed the 5' RACE reads, giving one entry per CDR3 protein sequence and no DNA. This specimen shows 350,000 to 450,000 distinct CDR3 sequences; the ten leading clones hold roughly 5.2%. Points on this clonotype: Antigen specificity is unknown.

This TCR was sampled from a man aged 18-70 years in good health. The V gene is TRBV25-1, the J gene TRBJ1-5; TCRdb names TRBD1, which stays unverified in the absence of DNA. Sample: blood T cells: a sorted CD56 or NKG2C T cell subset, CD4+ or CD8+ T cells, or bulk PBMC T cells (not recorded which). CDR3 protein: CASSPRGTYRSNQPQHF.